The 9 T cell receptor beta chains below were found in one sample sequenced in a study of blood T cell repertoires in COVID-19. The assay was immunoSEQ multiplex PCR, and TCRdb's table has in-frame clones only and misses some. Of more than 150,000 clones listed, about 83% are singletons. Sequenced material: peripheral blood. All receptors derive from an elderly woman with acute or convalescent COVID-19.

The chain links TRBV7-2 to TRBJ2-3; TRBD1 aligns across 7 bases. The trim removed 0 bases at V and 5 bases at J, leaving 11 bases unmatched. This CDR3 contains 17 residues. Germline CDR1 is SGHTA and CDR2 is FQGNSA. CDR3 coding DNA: TGTGCCAGCAGCTTAGCCCTAGCAGGGGGTGGGAGAGATACGCAGTATTTT. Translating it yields CASSLALAGGGRDTQYF.

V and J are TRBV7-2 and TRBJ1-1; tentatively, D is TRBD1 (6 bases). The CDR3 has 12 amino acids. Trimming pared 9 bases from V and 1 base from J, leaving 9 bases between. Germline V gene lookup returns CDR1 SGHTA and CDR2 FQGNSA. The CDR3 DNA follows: TGTGCCAGTTTGACAGGGAACACTGAAGCTTTCTTT. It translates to CASLTGNTEAFF.

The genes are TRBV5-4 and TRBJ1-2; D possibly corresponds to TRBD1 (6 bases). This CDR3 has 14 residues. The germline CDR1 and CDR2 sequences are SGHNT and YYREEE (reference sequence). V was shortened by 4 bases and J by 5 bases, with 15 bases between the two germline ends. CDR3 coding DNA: TGTGCCAGCAGCACCGGAGGGGGGGGATATGGCTACACCTTC. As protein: CASSTGGGGYGYTF.

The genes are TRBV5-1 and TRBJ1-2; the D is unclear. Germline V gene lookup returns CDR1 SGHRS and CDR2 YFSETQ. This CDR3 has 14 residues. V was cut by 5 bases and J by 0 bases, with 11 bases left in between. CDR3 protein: CASRGFRTNYGYTF. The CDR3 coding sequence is TGCGCCAGCAGGGGCTTCAGGACTAACTATGGCTACACCTTC.

As DNA, the CDR3 is TGTGCCAGCAGTGGGCTACCCTGGACAGTCAGACAAGAGACCCAGTACTTC. Translated, it gives CASSGLPWTVRQETQYF. The genes are TRBV6-1 and TRBJ2-5, with a tentative D call TRBD1 (6 bases). Germline loops: CDR1 MNHNS, CDR2 SASEGT. The CDR3 covers 17 residues. V lost 4 bases and J 2 bases, leaving 20 bases between the germline ends.

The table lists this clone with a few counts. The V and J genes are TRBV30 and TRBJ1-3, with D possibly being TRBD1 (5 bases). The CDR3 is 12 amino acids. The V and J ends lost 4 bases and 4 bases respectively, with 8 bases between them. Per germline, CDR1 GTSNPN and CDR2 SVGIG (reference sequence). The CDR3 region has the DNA TGTGCCTGGACAGGGCCAGGAAACACCATATATTTT. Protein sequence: CAWTGPGNTIYF.

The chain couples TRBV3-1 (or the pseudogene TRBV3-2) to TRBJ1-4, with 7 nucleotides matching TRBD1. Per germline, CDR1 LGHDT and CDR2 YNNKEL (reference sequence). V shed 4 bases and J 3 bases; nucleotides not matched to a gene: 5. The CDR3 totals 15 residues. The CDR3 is CASSPRQGPNEKLFF. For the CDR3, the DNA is TGTGCCAGCAGCCCCAGACAGGGCCCTAATGAAAAACTGTTTTTT.

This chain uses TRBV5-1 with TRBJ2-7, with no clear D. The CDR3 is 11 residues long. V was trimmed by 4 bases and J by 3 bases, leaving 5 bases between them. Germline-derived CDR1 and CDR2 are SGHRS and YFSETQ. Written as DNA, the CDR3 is TGCGCCAGCAGCGTACTCTACGAGCAGTACTTC. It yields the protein CASSVLYEQYF.

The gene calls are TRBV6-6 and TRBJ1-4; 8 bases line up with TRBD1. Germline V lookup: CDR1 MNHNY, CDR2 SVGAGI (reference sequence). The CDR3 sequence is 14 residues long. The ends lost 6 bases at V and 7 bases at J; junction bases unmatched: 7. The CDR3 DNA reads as TGTGCCAGCAGCCTACAGGGGGGGATTGAAAAACTGTTTTTT. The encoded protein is CASSLQGGIEKLFF.